This record covers a single T cell receptor (beta chain). Its antigen is unidentified. The data originate from a study of blood T cells in healthy people across ages. Overall study findings and caveats: The study found more naive CD4+ cells and higher diversity in long-lived than aged donors.

A J-beta primer mix and a sample-barcoded 5' primer were used in a second PCR of roughly 6 to 11 cycles. Each of the samples gave a minimum of 2.5 million paired-end reads that contained CDR3. TCRdb fed the 5' RACE reads into MiXCR, producing one record per CDR3 protein. The sample contains 700,000 to 850,000 distinct CDR3 sequences, approximately 55% of which appear only once. The V gene's germline CDR1 is SQVTM and CDR2 ANQGSEA. This CDR3 region has 13 residues. V shed 4 bases and J shed 4 bases, with 13 bases lying between them. The chain uses TRBV29-1 and TRBJ2-5; a possible D gene is TRBD2 (6 bases). The sequence derives from an older man in good health. Sequencing used blood. The chain's CDR3 is CSVVSSGGETQYF. The CDR3, as DNA: TGCAGCGTTGTCTCATCCGGGGGAGAGACCCAGTACTTC.